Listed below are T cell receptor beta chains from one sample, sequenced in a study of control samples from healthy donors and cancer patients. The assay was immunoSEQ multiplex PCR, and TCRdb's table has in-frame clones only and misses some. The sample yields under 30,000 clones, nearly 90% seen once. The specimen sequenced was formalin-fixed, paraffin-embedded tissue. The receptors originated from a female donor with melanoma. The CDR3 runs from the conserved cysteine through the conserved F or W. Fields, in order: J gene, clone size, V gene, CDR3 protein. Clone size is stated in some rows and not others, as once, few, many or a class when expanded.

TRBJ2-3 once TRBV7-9 CASSQGLAPTGTQYF
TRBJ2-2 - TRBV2 CASRGRTNTGELFF
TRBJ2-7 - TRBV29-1 CSVTILLGVGSYEQYF
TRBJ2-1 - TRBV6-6 CASSPPRGLGSSYNEQFF
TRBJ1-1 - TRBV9 CASNADGHTEAFF
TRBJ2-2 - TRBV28 CASSLKNTGELFF
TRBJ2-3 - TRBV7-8 CASSRVAPTDTQYF
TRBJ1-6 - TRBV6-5 CASSPSGTGESPLHF
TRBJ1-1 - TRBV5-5 CASSLVGGNTEAFF
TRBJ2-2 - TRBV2 CASLASGFDHTGELFF
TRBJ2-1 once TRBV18 CASSPLLADSYNEQFF
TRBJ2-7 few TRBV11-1 CASSLDRVNEQYF
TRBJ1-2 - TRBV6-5 CASSLRTVLGYGYTF
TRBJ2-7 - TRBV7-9 CASSLGTTSSYEQYF
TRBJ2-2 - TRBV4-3 CASSQESSGSWTGELFF
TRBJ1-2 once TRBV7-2 CASSFRTDGYTF
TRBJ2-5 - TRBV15 CATSRAPTGGGGETQYF
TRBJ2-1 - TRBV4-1 CASSPVQAGGINEQFF
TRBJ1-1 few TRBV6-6 CASSYGRRGNTEAFF
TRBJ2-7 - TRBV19 CASSGTGSYEQYF
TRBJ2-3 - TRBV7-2 CASSLWSVRTDTQYF
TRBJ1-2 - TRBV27 CASSGGFGYTF
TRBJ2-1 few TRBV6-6 CASSPTYNEQFF
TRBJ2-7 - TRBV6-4 CASSLEGGVYEQYF
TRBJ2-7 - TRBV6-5 CASSPPGRYEQYF
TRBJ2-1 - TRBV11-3 CASSLGPIGYNEQFF
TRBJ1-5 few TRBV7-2 CASSPTPIGAGNNQPQHF
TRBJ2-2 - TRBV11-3 CASSSRVTAPGELFF
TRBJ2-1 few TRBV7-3 CASSLRGDSNTLHNEQFF
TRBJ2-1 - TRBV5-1 CASSSRTGAASNEQFF
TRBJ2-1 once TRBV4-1 CASSQDGTGSYNEQFF
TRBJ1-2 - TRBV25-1 CASSEGTGARGYTF
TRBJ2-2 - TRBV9 CASGVGQTPGELFF
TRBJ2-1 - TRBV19 CASSIGLAGGNNEQFF
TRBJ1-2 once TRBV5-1 CASSLGQPGGGYGYTF
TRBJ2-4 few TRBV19 CASSLQNIQYF
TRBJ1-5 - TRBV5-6 CASSSRDQPQHF
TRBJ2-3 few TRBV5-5 CASSLKRDTQYF
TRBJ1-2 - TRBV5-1 CASSLAVRGNGYTF
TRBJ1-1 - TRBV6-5 CASSPGQVTEAFF
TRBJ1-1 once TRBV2 CASSASHIVAFF